A selection of T cell receptor beta chains follows, all from one sample in a study of read filtering for tumor transcriptome and immune sequencing. One entry per CDR3 protein, called by TCRdb with MiXCR from the reads. The repertoire holds 45,000 to 55,000 distinct CDR3 sequences, with over 9.5% as singletons. Sample: a population of CD138-negative cells sorted from bone marrow. The receptors stem from a donor older than 35 with multiple myeloma. Both conserved end residues are part of each CDR3. Fields, in order: V gene, J gene, D gene, clone size, CDR3 protein, CDR3 DNA. A D gene is named only where the DNA matches it firmly. Rows give clone size only sometimes, using once, few, many, or a class for an expanded clone.

TRBV20-1	TRBJ2-7	TRBD2	many	CSALLAGGRYEQYF	TGCAGTGCTCTCCTAGCGGGAGGGCGGTACGAGCAGTACTTC
TRBV20-1	TRBJ2-7	-	many	CSALSSYEQYF	TGCAGTGCCTTGAGCTCCTACGAGCAGTACTTC
TRBV28	TRBJ2-1	TRBD1	many	CASSSPGTVTYNEQFF	TGTGCCAGCAGCTCCCCCGGGACAGTGACCTACAATGAGCAGTTCTTC
TRBV5-1	TRBJ1-1	-	many	CASSLDGLNTEAFF	TGCGCCAGCAGCTTGGATGGGTTGAACACTGAAGCTTTCTTT
TRBV24-1	TRBJ2-2	-	-	CATSDPPRARGTGELFF	TGTGCCACCAGTGATCCCCCCCGGGCTAGGGGAACCGGGGAGCTGTTTTTT
TRBV13	TRBJ1-1	-	many	CASSLGEPGVETEAFF	TGTGCCAGCAGCTTAGGCGAACCAGGGGTGGAAACTGAAGCTTTCTTT
TRBV3-1	TRBJ2-3	-	many	CASSQEGTQYF	TGCGCCAGCAGCCAAGAAGGTACGCAGTATTTT
TRBV5-1	TRBJ2-1	-	medium-sized	CASSPQGGYVNEQFF	TGCGCCAGCAGCCCCCAGGGGGGTTATGTCAATGAGCAGTTCTTC
TRBV20-1	TRBJ1-2	TRBD1	-	CSARDRQGYGYTF	TGCAGTGCTAGAGATCGACAGGGCTATGGCTACACCTTC
TRBV6-5	TRBJ1-1	-	many	CASSYGVSTEAFF	TGTGCCAGCAGTTACGGGGTTTCCACTGAAGCTTTCTTT
TRBV24-1	TRBJ2-1	-	medium-sized	CATSDPRTLHNEQFF	TGTGCCACCAGTGACCCCCGGACCCTTCACAATGAGCAGTTCTTC
TRBV7-3	TRBJ2-2	-	many	CASSLTSGSTGELFF	TGTGCCAGCAGCTTAACTTCGGGGTCGACCGGGGAGCTGTTTTTT
TRBV4-3	TRBJ2-7	TRBD2	many	CASSAGGIKSSYEQYF	TGCGCCAGCAGTGCGGGAGGGATCAAGAGCTCCTACGAGCAGTACTTC
TRBV29-1	TRBJ2-1	TRBD1	many	CSVGLGTEFPNEQFF	TGCAGCGTTGGATTGGGGACAGAGTTTCCGAATGAGCAGTTCTTC
TRBV5-1	TRBJ2-1	TRBD1	many	CASSLVGQAGNEQFF	TGCGCCAGCAGCTTGGTGGGACAGGCGGGAAATGAGCAGTTCTTC
TRBV11-2	TRBJ2-1	-	many	CASSLRKLRDNEQFF	TGTGCCAGCAGCTTACGAAAGTTACGGGACAATGAGCAGTTCTTC
TRBV7-9	TRBJ1-5	-	many	CASSQEDLGNQPQHF	TGTGCCAGCAGCCAGGAAGATCTTGGCAATCAGCCCCAGCATTTT
TRBV6-1	TRBJ2-3	-	many	CASSEAPGRRTDTQYF	TGTGCCAGCAGTGAAGCGCCAGGTAGGCGCACAGATACGCAGTATTTT
TRBV28	TRBJ2-6	-	many	CASSSYWSSKSSGANVLTF	TGTGCCAGCTCTTCTTATTGGAGTTCGAAGAGCTCTGGGGCCAACGTCCTGACTTTC
TRBV20-1	TRBJ2-3	-	many	CSASEHKGTDTQYF	TGCAGTGCTAGCGAGCACAAGGGCACAGATACGCAGTATTTT
TRBV9	TRBJ2-5	-	many	CASSVGAGDTETQYF	TGTGCCAGCAGCGTAGGTGCAGGGGATACAGAGACCCAGTACTTC
TRBV6-5	TRBJ2-1	-	many	CASSYNQDNEQFF	TGTGCCAGCAGTTACAACCAGGACAATGAGCAGTTCTTC
TRBV29-1	TRBJ2-7	-	many	CSVTGDQTYEQYF	TGCAGCGTGACCGGGGACCAAACCTACGAGCAGTACTTC
TRBV7-9	TRBJ2-7	-	many	CASSGGGHEQYF	TGTGCCAGCAGCGGGGGGGGGCACGAGCAGTACTTC
TRBV6-2/TRBV6-3	TRBJ2-1	-	many	CASSSFGGEQFF	TGTGCCAGCAGTTCGTTCGGGGGTGAGCAGTTCTTC
TRBV7-2	TRBJ1-1	-	many	CASSSRAGMNTEAFF	TGTGCCAGCAGCTCTAGGGCAGGTATGAACACTGAAGCTTTCTTT
TRBV7-9	TRBJ2-3	-	many	CASSFSASTDTQYF	TGTGCCAGCAGCTTTAGCGCAAGCACAGATACGCAGTATTTT
TRBV20-1	TRBJ2-3	TRBD2	many	CSANPPPAGGITDTQYF	TGCAGTGCTAATCCCCCCCCTGCGGGAGGTATTACAGATACGCAGTATTTT